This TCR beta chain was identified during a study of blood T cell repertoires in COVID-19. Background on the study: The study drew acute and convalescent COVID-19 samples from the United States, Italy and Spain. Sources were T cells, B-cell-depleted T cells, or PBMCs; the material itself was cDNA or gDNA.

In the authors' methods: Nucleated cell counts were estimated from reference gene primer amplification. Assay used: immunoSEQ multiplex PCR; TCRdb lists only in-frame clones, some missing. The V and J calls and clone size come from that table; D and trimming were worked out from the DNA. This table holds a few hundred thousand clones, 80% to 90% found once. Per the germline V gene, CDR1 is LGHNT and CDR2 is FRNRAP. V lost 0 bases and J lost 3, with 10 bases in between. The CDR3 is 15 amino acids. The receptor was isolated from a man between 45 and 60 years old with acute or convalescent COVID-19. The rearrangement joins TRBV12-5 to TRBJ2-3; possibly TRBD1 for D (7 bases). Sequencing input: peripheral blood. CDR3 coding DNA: TGTGCTAGTGGTTTGGTACAGGGGAGGACAGATACGCAGTATTTT. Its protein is CASGLVQGRTDTQYF.